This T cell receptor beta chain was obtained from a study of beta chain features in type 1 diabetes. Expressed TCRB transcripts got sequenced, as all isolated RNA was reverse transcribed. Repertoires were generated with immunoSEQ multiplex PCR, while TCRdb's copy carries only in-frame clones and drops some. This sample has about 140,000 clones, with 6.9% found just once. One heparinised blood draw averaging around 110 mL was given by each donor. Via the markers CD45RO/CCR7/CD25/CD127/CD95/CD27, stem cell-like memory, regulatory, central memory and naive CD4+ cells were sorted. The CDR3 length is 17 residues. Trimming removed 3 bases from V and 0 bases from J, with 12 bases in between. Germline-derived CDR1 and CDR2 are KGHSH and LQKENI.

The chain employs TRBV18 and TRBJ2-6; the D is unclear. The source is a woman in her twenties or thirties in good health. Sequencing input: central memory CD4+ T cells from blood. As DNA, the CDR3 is TGTGCCAGCTCACCTCTGGGCGCAAACTCTGGGGCCAACGTCCTGACTTTC. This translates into CASSPLGANSGANVLTF. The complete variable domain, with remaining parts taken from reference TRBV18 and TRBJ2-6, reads NAGVMQNPRHLVRRRGQEARLRCSPMKGHSHVYWYRQLPEEGLKFMVYLQKENIIDESGMPKERFSAEFPKEGPSILRIQQVVRGDSAAYFCASSPLGANSGANVLTFGAGSRLTVL.